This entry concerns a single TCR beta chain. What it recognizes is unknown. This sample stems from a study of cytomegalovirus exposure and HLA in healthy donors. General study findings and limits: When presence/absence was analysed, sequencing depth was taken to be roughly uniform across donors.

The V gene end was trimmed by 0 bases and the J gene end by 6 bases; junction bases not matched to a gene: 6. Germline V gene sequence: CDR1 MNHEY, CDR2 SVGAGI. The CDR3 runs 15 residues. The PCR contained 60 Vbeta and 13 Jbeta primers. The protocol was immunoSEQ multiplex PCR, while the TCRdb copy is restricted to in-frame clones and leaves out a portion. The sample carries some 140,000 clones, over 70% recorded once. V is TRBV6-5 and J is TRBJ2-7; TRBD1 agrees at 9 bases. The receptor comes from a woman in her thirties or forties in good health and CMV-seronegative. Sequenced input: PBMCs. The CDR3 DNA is TGTGCCAGCAGTTACTCGTTGAACAGGGGGCGCGAGCAGTACTTC. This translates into CASSYSLNRGREQYF.